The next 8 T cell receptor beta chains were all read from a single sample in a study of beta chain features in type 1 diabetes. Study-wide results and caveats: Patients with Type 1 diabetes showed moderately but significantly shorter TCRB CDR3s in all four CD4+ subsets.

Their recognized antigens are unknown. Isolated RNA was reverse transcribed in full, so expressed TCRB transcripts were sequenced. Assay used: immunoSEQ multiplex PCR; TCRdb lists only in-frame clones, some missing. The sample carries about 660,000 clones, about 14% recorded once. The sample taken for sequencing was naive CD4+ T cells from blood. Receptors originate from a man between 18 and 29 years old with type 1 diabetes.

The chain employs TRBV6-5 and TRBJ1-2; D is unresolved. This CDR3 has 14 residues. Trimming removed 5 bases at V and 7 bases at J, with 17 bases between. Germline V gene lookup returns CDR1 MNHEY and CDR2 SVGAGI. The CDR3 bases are TGTGCCAGCAGTACAGACACATCATTCATTGGCTACACCTTC. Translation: CASSTDTSFIGYTF.

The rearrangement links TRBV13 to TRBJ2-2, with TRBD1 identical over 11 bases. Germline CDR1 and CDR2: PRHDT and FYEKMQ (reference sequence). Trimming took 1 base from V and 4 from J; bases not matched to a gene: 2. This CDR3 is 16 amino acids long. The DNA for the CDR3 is TGTGCCAGCAGCTTAGAAGGGACAGGGGGCACCGGGGAGCTGTTTTTT. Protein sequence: CASSLEGTGGTGELFF.

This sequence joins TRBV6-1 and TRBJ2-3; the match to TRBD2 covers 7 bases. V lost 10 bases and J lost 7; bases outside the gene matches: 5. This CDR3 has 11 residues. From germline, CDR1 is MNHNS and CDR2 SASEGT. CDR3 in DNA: TGTGCCACCGGAGCGGGATATACGCAGTATTTT. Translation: CATGAGYTQYF.

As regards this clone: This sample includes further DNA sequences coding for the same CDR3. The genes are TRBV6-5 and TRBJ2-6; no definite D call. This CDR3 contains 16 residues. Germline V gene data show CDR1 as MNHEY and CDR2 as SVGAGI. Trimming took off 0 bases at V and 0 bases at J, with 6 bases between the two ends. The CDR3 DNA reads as TGTGCCAGCAGTTACTCGCGTTTCTCTGGGGCCAACGTCCTGACTTTC. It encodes CASSYSRFSGANVLTF.

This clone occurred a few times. The CDR3: CASSKTGNYGYTF. DNA of the CDR3: TGTGCCAGCAGCAAAACAGGGAACTATGGCTACACCTTC. The J gene is TRBJ1-2, the V gene TRBV7-6; D might be TRBD1 (6 bases). CDR1 is SGHVS, CDR2 FNYEAQ, per germline. With 5 bases removed from V and 2 bases from J, the gap between germline ends came to 9 bases. This CDR3 is 13 amino acids long.

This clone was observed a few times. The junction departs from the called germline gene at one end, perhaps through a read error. CDR3 sequence (DNA): TGTGCTAGCAGATTTGCCATGTCGAACACCGGGGAGCTGTTTTTT. This gives the protein CASRFAMSNTGELFF. The rearrangement links TRBV7-7 to TRBJ2-2; D not resolved. Germline V gene sequence: CDR1 SSHAT, CDR2 FNYEAQ (reference sequence). CDR3 size: 15 residues.

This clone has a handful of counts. The CDR3 region has the DNA TGTGCCTGGAGTCCCGAAGGGGTCGGTGGCTACACCTTC. Amino acids: CAWSPEGVGGYTF. The chain employs TRBV30 and TRBJ1-2, with a possible D match to TRBD1 (5 bases). Germline V gene lookup returns CDR1 GTSNPN and CDR2 SVGIG (reference sequence). V lost 2 bases and J 7 bases, leaving 14 bases between the germline ends. The CDR3 is 13 amino acids.

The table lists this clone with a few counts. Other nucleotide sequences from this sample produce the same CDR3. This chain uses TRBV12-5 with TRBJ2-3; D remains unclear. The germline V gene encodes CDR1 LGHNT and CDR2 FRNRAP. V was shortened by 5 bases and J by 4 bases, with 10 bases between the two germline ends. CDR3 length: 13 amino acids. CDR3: CASGLSGADTQYF. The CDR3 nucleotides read TGTGCTAGTGGTCTGAGTGGCGCAGATACGCAGTATTTT.